This passage covers 8 T cell receptor beta chains from one sample sequenced in a study of blood T cell repertoires in COVID-19. Data came from immunoSEQ multiplex PCR; TCRdb stores just in-frame clones and leaves some out. This sample carries about 210,000 clones, about 84% of them seen once, and the ten largest clones take over 6%. Sequenced material: peripheral blood. Every receptor here comes from a woman older than 75 with COVID-19, enrolled during active disease.

The rearrangement joins TRBV5-1 to TRBJ1-3; TRBD1 agrees at 9 bases. The CDR3 extends over 15 amino acids. Germline values: CDR1 SGHRS, CDR2 YFSETQ. J gave up 3 bases and V 5 bases, and 6 bases lay outside the gene matches. The CDR3 spells CASSTGGANGNTIYF. The CDR3 bases are TGCGCCAGCAGTACAGGGGGCGCAAATGGAAACACCATATATTTT.

V and J are TRBV6-5 and TRBJ1-6; tentative D call: TRBD1 (5 bases). The CDR3 is made up of 14 amino acids. V was cut by 2 bases and J by 5 bases, with 7 bases left in between. Germline loops: CDR1 MNHEY, CDR2 SVGAGI. CDR3 nucleotide sequence: TGTGCCAGCAGTTACGAGACAGATAATTCACCCCTCCACTTT. It yields the protein CASSYETDNSPLHF.

This chain uses TRBV28 with TRBJ1-5; TRBD1 is a possible D gene (6 bases). The V end was cut by 5 bases, the J end by 9 bases, with 17 bases between. This CDR3 has 14 amino acids. Looked up from germline, CDR1 is MDHEN and CDR2 is SYDVKM. The CDR3 nucleotides are TGTGCCAGCAGTCCACTAAAATTACAGGGGCCCCAGCATTTT. Protein product: CASSPLKLQGPQHF. The whole variable domain, filled in from reference TRBV28 and TRBJ1-5, reads DVKVTQSSRYLVKRTGEKVFLECVQDMDHENMFWYRQDPGLGLRLIYFSYDVKMKEKGDIPEGYSVSREKKERFSLILESASTNQTSMYLCASSPLKLQGPQHFGDGTRLSIL.

This rearrangement joins TRBV18 to TRBJ2-2; a possible D gene is TRBD1 (6 bases). CDR1 is KGHSH and CDR2 is LQKENI in the germline V gene. The CDR3 totals 18 residues. Trimming removed 3 bases at V and 1 base at J, with 18 bases between. The CDR3 DNA is TGTGCCAGCTCACCCGCGGCAGGGGCTGGGGAGAACACCGGGGAGCTGTTTTTT. This gives the protein CASSPAAGAGENTGELFF. Combining the CDR3 with reference TRBV18 and TRBJ2-2 gives the whole variable domain NAGVMQNPRHLVRRRGQEARLRCSPMKGHSHVYWYRQLPEEGLKFMVYLQKENIIDESGMPKERFSAEFPKEGPSILRIQQVVRGDSAAYFCASSPAAGAGENTGELFFGEGSRLTVL.

V is TRBV6-5 and J is TRBJ1-4; 7 bases align to TRBD1. The CDR3 is 15 residues long. Germline CDR1 reads MNHEY; CDR2 reads SVGAGI. The trim removed 4 bases at V and 5 bases at J, leaving 7 bases unmatched. The CDR3 sequence: CASSSPQGLNEKLFF. As DNA, the CDR3 is TGTGCCAGCAGTTCTCCACAGGGGCTAAATGAAAAACTGTTTTTT.

The chain links TRBV12-3 or TRBV12-4 to TRBJ1-2; D is undetermined. Deletions cut 4 bases from V and 8 bases from J, with 11 bases between. The CDR3 runs 12 residues. The CDR3 spells CASSYRGGGYTF. CDR3 sequence (DNA): TGTGCCAGCAGTTACCGCGGAGGAGGCTACACCTTC.

This clone was found once. The genes are TRBV21-1 and TRBJ1-3. TRBV21-1 represents a pseudogene. The CDR3 runs to 14 residues. CDR3 sequence: CASMGGDRRNTIYF. DNA of the CDR3: TGTGCCAGCATGGGGGGGGATCGTAGAAACACCATATATTTT.

This clone was seen a few times. This chain joins TRBV6-2 or TRBV6-3 and TRBJ1-2; D gene unclear. V was cut by 3 bases and J by 0 bases, with 8 bases left in between. From germline, CDR1 is MNHEY and CDR2 SVGEGT. The CDR3 extends over 14 amino acids. The DNA of the CDR3 is TGTGCCAGCAGTTATCCCCAGACTAACTATGGCTACACCTTC. This translates into CASSYPQTNYGYTF.